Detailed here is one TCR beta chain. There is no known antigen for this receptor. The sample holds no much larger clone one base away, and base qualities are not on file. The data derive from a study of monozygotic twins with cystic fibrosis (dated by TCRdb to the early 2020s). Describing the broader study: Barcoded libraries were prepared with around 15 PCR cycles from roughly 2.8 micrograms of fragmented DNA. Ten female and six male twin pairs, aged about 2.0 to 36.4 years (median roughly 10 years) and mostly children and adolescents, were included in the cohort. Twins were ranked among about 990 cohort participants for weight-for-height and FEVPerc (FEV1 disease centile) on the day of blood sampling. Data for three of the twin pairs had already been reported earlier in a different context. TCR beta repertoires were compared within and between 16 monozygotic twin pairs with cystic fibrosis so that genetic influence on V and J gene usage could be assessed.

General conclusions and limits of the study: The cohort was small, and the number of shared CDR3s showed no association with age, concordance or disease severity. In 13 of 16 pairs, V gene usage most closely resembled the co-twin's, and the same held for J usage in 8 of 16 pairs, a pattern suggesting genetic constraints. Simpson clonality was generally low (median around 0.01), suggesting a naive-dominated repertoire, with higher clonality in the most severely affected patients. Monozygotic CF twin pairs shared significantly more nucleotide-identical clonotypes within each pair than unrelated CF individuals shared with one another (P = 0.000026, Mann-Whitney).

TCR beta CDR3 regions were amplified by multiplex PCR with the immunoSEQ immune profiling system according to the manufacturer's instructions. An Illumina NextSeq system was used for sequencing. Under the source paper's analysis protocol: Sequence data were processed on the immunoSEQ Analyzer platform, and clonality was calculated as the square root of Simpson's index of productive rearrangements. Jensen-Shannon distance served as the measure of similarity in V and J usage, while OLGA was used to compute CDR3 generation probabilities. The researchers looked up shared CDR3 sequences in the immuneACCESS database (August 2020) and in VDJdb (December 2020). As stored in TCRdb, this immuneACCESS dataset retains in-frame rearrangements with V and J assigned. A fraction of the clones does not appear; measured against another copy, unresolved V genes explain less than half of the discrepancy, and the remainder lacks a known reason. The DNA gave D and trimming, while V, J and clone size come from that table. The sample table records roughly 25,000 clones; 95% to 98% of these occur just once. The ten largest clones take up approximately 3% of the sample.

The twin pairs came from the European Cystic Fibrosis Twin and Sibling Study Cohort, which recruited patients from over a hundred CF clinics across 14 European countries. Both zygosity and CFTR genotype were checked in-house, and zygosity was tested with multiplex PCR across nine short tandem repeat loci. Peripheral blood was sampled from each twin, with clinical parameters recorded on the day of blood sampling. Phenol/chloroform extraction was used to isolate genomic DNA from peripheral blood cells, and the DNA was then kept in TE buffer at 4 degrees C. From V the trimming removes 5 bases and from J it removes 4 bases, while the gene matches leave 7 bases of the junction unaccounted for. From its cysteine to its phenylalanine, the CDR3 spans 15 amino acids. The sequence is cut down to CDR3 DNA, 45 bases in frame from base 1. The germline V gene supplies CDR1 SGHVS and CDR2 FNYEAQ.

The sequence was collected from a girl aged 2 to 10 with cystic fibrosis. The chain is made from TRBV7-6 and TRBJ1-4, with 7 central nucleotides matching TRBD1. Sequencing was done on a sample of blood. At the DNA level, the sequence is TGTGCCAGCAGCGCCGCCGGGACAGATAATGAAAAACTGTTTTTT. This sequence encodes CASSAAGTDNEKLFF.